The clone carrying this TCR beta chain has just a few counts. The antigen remains unidentified. The sample belongs to a study of CD8 T cells in ankylosing spondylitis. Study-wide findings and caveats: A TCR beta motif of several highly homologous variants seemed to mark ankylosing spondylitis blood. Within matched ankylosing spondylitis synovial fluid, disease-linked clones were reportedly significantly enriched. Relatively rare in peripheral blood, disease-linked clones were also CD8+.

This CDR3 has 12 residues. Trimming took 3 bases from V and 5 from J, leaving 5 bases between them. Quantitative 5'-RACE with molecular barcodes was used to make the TCR beta libraries. TCRdb processed the 5' RACE reads anew with MiXCR; each CDR3 protein has one entry. The data contain roughly 230,000 distinct CDR3 sequences, 15% to 20% of them singletons. This clonotype was obtained from a male donor with ankylosing spondylitis or in good health (not recorded which). Sequencing was performed on blood, either unsorted or a sorted T cell fraction (not recorded which). J is TRBJ2-1 and V is TRBV12-3 or TRBV12-4; no clear D. This chain's CDR3 is CASSLLHNEQFF. The CDR3 nucleotides read TGTGCCAGCAGTTTGCTTCACAATGAGCAGTTCTTC.